Listed here is a single T cell receptor beta chain. This sample is part of a study of blood T cells in healthy people across ages. Peripheral blood was drawn, ten milliliters per donor. Samples each yielded at least 5 micrograms of total RNA. The use of a sample-barcoded 5' primer and a J-beta primer mix characterized a second PCR of about 7 to 12 cycles. TCRdb ran MiXCR on the 5' RACE reads and lists one entry per CDR3 protein. The sample includes about 1.1 million distinct CDR3 sequences, 35% to 40% seen only once; the top ten take less than 15%. The CDR3 loop spans 13 amino acids. Per the germline V gene, CDR1 is LGHDT and CDR2 is YNNKEL (reference sequence). Trimming stripped 6 bases from V and 2 bases from J, with 7 bases between.

What was sequenced was blood. This receptor was taken from a man aged 18-30 years in good health. The chain joins TRBV3-1 to TRBJ2-2, with D possibly matching TRBD2 (5 bases). The CDR3 sequence: CASSRTNTGELFF. DNA of the CDR3: TGTGCCAGCAGTCGGACTAACACCGGGGAGCTGTTTTTT.